The rows below give T cell receptor beta chains drawn from one sample of a study of blood T cell repertoires in COVID-19. Profiled with immunoSEQ multiplex PCR; TCRdb holds only in-frame clones, not every one. The table has about 150,000 clones, around nine tenths seen once. Sample: peripheral blood. Source of these receptors: a human donor in a cohort sampled during active COVID-19. The CDR3 runs from the conserved cysteine through the conserved F or W. Fields, in order: CDR3 length, clone size, J gene, D gene, V gene, CDR3 protein, CDR3 DNA. D genes are given only for firm matches. Some rows have no size entry. The others give once, few or many, or a class for an expanded clone.

len: 14; abundance: -; j_gene: TRBJ2-1; d_gene: TRBD1; v_gene: TRBV18; CDR3aa: CASSPLDRGNEQFF; CDR3nt: TGTGCCAGCTCACCATTGGACAGGGGAAATGAGCAGTTCTTC
len: 15; abundance: -; j_gene: TRBJ2-5; d_gene: TRBD2; v_gene: TRBV3-1/TRBV3-2; CDR3aa: CASSHGLAGEETQYF; CDR3nt: TGTGCCAGCAGCCACGGACTAGCGGGTGAAGAGACCCAGTACTTC
len: 15; abundance: -; j_gene: TRBJ2-1; d_gene: -; v_gene: TRBV5-1; CDR3aa: CASSLDSSSYNEQFF; CDR3nt: TGCGCCAGCAGTTTGGACAGCAGCTCCTACAATGAGCAGTTCTTC
len: 14; abundance: -; j_gene: TRBJ2-2; d_gene: TRBD2; v_gene: TRBV6-5; CDR3aa: CAARLAEDTGELFF; CDR3nt: TGTGCCGCACGACTAGCGGAAGACACCGGGGAGCTGTTTTTT
len: 15; abundance: -; j_gene: TRBJ2-1; d_gene: TRBD2; v_gene: TRBV6-5; CDR3aa: CASSYGGGGGNEQFF; CDR3nt: TGTGCCAGCAGTTACGGCGGGGGGGGCGGTAATGAGCAGTTCTTC
len: 18; abundance: -; j_gene: TRBJ1-6; d_gene: -; v_gene: TRBV9; CDR3aa: CASSPGRGKGPYNSPLHF; CDR3nt: TGTGCCAGCAGCCCCGGACGAGGGAAGGGCCCCTATAATTCACCCCTCCACTTT
len: 15; abundance: few; j_gene: TRBJ2-6; d_gene: -; v_gene: TRBV5-4; CDR3aa: CASSPGVSGANVLTF; CDR3nt: TGTGCCAGCAGCCCAGGGGTGTCTGGGGCCAACGTCCTGACTTTC
len: 15; abundance: -; j_gene: TRBJ2-7; d_gene: TRBD2; v_gene: TRBV4-3; CDR3aa: CASSLAGVNAGEQYF; CDR3nt: TGCGCCAGCAGCCTAGCGGGAGTGAATGCGGGCGAGCAGTACTTC
len: 14; abundance: -; j_gene: TRBJ1-5; d_gene: -; v_gene: TRBV28; CDR3aa: CASSRRIRPRPQHF; CDR3nt: TGTGCCAGCAGCCGGAGGATACGACCACGACCCCAGCATTTT
len: 16; abundance: -; j_gene: TRBJ2-2; d_gene: -; v_gene: TRBV4-3; CDR3aa: CASSHHFGANTGELFF; CDR3nt: TGCGCCAGCAGCCACCATTTTGGAGCGAACACCGGGGAGCTGTTTTTT
len: 17; abundance: -; j_gene: TRBJ2-2; d_gene: TRBD2; v_gene: TRBV7-3; CDR3aa: CASSSLSGGIGTGELFF; CDR3nt: TGTGCCAGCAGCTCCCTGAGCGGGGGAATCGGGACCGGGGAGCTGTTTTTT
len: 15; abundance: -; j_gene: TRBJ2-7; d_gene: -; v_gene: TRBV5-6; CDR3aa: CASSLDQARRHEQYF; CDR3nt: TGTGCCAGCAGCTTGGACCAGGCCCGCCGCCACGAGCAGTACTTC
len: 16; abundance: -; j_gene: TRBJ1-2; d_gene: TRBD1; v_gene: TRBV28; CDR3aa: CASSLFDDRDGNGYTF; CDR3nt: TGTGCCAGCAGTTTATTCGACGACAGGGACGGGAATGGCTACACCTTC
len: 15; abundance: -; j_gene: TRBJ2-7; d_gene: -; v_gene: TRBV7-2; CDR3aa: CASSLAWMGASEQYF; CDR3nt: TGTGCCAGCAGCTTAGCTTGGATGGGGGCAAGCGAGCAGTACTTC
len: 17; abundance: -; j_gene: TRBJ1-3; d_gene: TRBD1; v_gene: TRBV7-9; CDR3aa: CASSLNQGQRLGNTIYF; CDR3nt: TGTGCCAGCAGCTTAAACCAGGGACAGAGGCTCGGAAACACCATATATTTT
len: 15; abundance: -; j_gene: TRBJ1-6; d_gene: TRBD1; v_gene: TRBV7-2; CDR3aa: CASRRTGVGNSPLHF; CDR3nt: TGTGCCAGCAGGAGGACAGGGGTTGGGAATTCACCCCTCCACTTT
len: 16; abundance: -; j_gene: TRBJ2-3; d_gene: -; v_gene: TRBV7-8; CDR3aa: CASSLVTGGPTDTQYF; CDR3nt: TGTGCCAGCAGCTTAGTGACCGGGGGACCCACAGATACGCAGTATTTT
len: 15; abundance: -; j_gene: TRBJ1-6; d_gene: -; v_gene: TRBV5-1; CDR3aa: CASSSSGTNNSPLHF; CDR3nt: TGCGCCAGCAGCTCCTCCGGGACAAATAATTCACCCCTCCACTTT
len: 10; abundance: -; j_gene: TRBJ2-5; d_gene: -; v_gene: TRBV20-1; CDR3aa: CSAGTRAQYF; CDR3nt: TGCAGTGCTGGAACGAGGGCCCAGTACTTC
len: 15; abundance: -; j_gene: TRBJ2-7; d_gene: TRBD1; v_gene: TRBV28; CDR3aa: CASSAPGQGLYEQYF; CDR3nt: TGTGCCAGCAGTGCCCCGGGACAGGGATTATACGAGCAGTACTTC
len: 11; abundance: -; j_gene: TRBJ2-1; d_gene: -; v_gene: TRBV20-1; CDR3aa: CSARGGKGQFF; CDR3nt: TGCAGTGCTAGGGGGGGAAAAGGGCAGTTCTTC
len: 18; abundance: -; j_gene: TRBJ2-7; d_gene: TRBD2; v_gene: TRBV2; CDR3aa: CASSDKASGGASSYEQYF; CDR3nt: TGTGCCAGCAGTGATAAGGCTAGCGGGGGGGCCAGCTCCTACGAGCAGTACTTC
len: 16; abundance: -; j_gene: TRBJ2-6; d_gene: -; v_gene: TRBV27; CDR3aa: CASSSQGFAGANVLTF; CDR3nt: TGTGCCAGCAGTTCACAGGGTTTTGCTGGGGCCAACGTCCTGACTTTC
len: 15; abundance: once; j_gene: TRBJ2-2; d_gene: TRBD1; v_gene: TRBV5-1; CDR3aa: CASSPGQTLPGELFF; CDR3nt: TGCGCCAGCAGCCCGGGACAGACTCTCCCGGGGGAGCTGTTTTTT
len: 14; abundance: -; j_gene: TRBJ1-4; d_gene: -; v_gene: TRBV2; CDR3aa: CASTTRVPGEKLFF; CDR3nt: TGTGCCAGCACTACCCGGGTCCCGGGTGAAAAACTGTTTTTT
len: 14; abundance: -; j_gene: TRBJ2-7; d_gene: TRBD1; v_gene: TRBV27; CDR3aa: CASSPGTGVYEQYF; CDR3nt: TGTGCCAGCAGTCCCGGGACAGGGGTCTACGAGCAGTACTTC
len: 16; abundance: -; j_gene: TRBJ2-1; d_gene: TRBD2; v_gene: TRBV11-2; CDR3aa: CASSSIAGAGNNEQFF; CDR3nt: TGTGCCAGCAGCTCCATTGCGGGAGCGGGGAACAATGAGCAGTTCTTC
len: 15; abundance: -; j_gene: TRBJ2-5; d_gene: TRBD2; v_gene: TRBV7-9; CDR3aa: CASSLGLAGGETQYF; CDR3nt: TGTGCCAGCAGCTTAGGACTAGCGGGAGGGGAGACCCAGTACTTC
len: 13; abundance: -; j_gene: TRBJ1-5; d_gene: -; v_gene: TRBV30; CDR3aa: CAWSVRAHQPQHF; CDR3nt: TGTGCCTGGAGTGTCAGGGCCCATCAGCCCCAGCATTTT
len: 14; abundance: -; j_gene: TRBJ2-1; d_gene: TRBD2; v_gene: TRBV18; CDR3aa: CASSLREAGNEQFF; CDR3nt: TGTGCCAGCTCACTTCGGGAGGCCGGGAATGAGCAGTTCTTC
len: 17; abundance: -; j_gene: TRBJ2-5; d_gene: TRBD2; v_gene: TRBV11-2; CDR3aa: CASSLAFGGGARETQYF; CDR3nt: TGTGCCAGCAGCTTGGCTTTTGGCGGGGGGGCTAGGGAGACCCAGTACTTC